These 8 T cell receptor beta chains originate from one sample sequenced in a study of shared clonotypes between healthy human individuals. TCRdb's table, derived via immunoSEQ multiplex PCR, lists solely in-frame clones and lacks some. The sample includes 2 million or so clones, roughly 96% of them seen just once. What was sequenced was naive CD4+ T cells sorted from blood. Stated subset: CD45RA+ positively selected. These receptors were obtained from a man aged 18 to 30 in good health.

The rearrangement links TRBV7-9 to TRBJ2-3; maybe TRBD1 (6 bases). Germline V lookup: CDR1 SEHNR, CDR2 FQNEAQ (reference sequence). The CDR3 covers 12 residues. V was pared by 6 bases and J by 5 bases, with 9 bases between. The CDR3 nucleotides read TGTGCCAGCAGGGTAGGGGGAGATACGCAGTATTTT. Its translation: CASRVGGDTQYF.

The chain links TRBV11-2 to TRBJ2-7; D unresolved. The CDR3 has 12 amino acids. V lost 5 bases, J lost 5 bases, and 10 bases lay in between. The germline CDR1 and CDR2 sequences are SGHAT and FQNNGV. The CDR3, as DNA: TGTGCCAGCAGCCGGATCTTAGACGAGCAGTACTTC. Translated, it gives CASSRILDEQYF.

This chain uses TRBV30 with TRBJ1-4, with no clear D. Deletions cut 2 bases from V and 8 bases from J, with 6 bases between. CDR1 and CDR2 (germline): GTSNPN, SVGIG (reference sequence). The CDR3 is 11 amino acids. CDR3 amino acids: CAWSSEEKLFF. The CDR3 DNA reads TGTGCCTGGAGTTCGGAAGAAAAACTGTTTTTT.

The J gene is TRBJ1-2, the V gene TRBV18; no clear D. The CDR3 spans 14 residues. Trimming stripped 5 bases from V and 6 bases from J, with 16 bases between. Germline V gives CDR1 KGHSH, CDR2 LQKENI. This chain's CDR3 is CASSGSPVLNGYTF. DNA for the CDR3: TGTGCCAGCTCAGGGAGCCCGGTACTAAATGGCTACACCTTC. Drawing the rest from reference TRBV18 and TRBJ1-2, the complete variable domain is NAGVMQNPRHLVRRRGQEARLRCSPMKGHSHVYWYRQLPEEGLKFMVYLQKENIIDESGMPKERFSAEFPKEGPSILRIQQVVRGDSAAYFCASSGSPVLNGYTFGSGTRLTVV.

The chain couples TRBV5-6 to TRBJ2-1, with D perhaps matching TRBD1 or TRBD2 (5 bases each). The CDR3 is 16 amino acids. The germline gives CDR1 SGHDT, CDR2 YYEEEE. The V end lost 1 base, the J end lost 4 bases, and 15 bases lay between the germline ends. The DNA of the CDR3 is TGTGCCAGCAGCTTGTCCGGGACGCGGCTTTACAATGAGCAGTTCTTC. Protein sequence: CASSLSGTRLYNEQFF.

This sequence joins TRBV10-3 and TRBJ2-6, with no clear D. Trimming cost V 3 bases and J 8 bases, with 8 bases left between them. CDR1 ENHRY and CDR2 SYGVKD come from the germline V gene. This CDR3 region has 13 residues. DNA for the CDR3: TGTGCCATCAGTGATGGCATCACCAACGTCCTGACTTTC. It specifies CAISDGITNVLTF.

On this clone itself: At the DNA level, this CDR3 is encoded by other sequences in the same sample as well. The chain is built from TRBV10-3 and TRBJ1-5; no firm D call. Trimming removed 2 bases at V and 9 bases at J, with 8 bases between. There are 12 residues in the CDR3. Germline values: CDR1 ENHRY, CDR2 SYGVKD. The CDR3: CAISEGVGPQHF. In DNA form, the CDR3 reads TGTGCCATCAGTGAGGGGGTGGGGCCCCAGCATTTT.

CDR3 sequence: CASSPRWLAGVSTGELFF. CDR3 sequence (DNA): TGTGCCAGCAGCCCCAGGTGGCTAGCGGGAGTCAGCACCGGGGAGCTGTTTTTT. This chain uses TRBV11-3 with TRBJ2-2, with 10 bases aligning to TRBD2. The germline V gene encodes CDR1 SGHNT and CDR2 YENEEA. The CDR3 covers 18 residues. With 5 bases clipped from V and 4 bases from J, the junction kept 13 bases outside the gene matches.